This entry concerns a single T cell receptor beta chain. Deletions cut 4 bases from V and 8 bases from J, with 21 bases between. The germline gives CDR1 MDHEN, CDR2 SYDVKM. This CDR3 comprises 16 residues. The sample is drawn from a study of blood T cells in healthy people across ages. A sample-barcoded 5' primer and a J-beta primer mix were used in a second PCR of roughly 6 to 11 cycles. TCRdb recomputed calls from the 5' RACE reads with MiXCR, one row per CDR3 protein. The sample gives fewer than 900,000 distinct CDR3 sequences, roughly 44% of which show up once; less than 25% is in the top ten. The chain uses TRBV28 and TRBJ2-4; D is perhaps TRBD2 (5 bases). The sequenced sample consisted of blood. The source of this sequence is a woman aged 55-69 years in good health. CDR3 loop: CASSSGIETGTYIQYF. For the CDR3, the DNA is TGTGCCAGCAGTTCGGGGATTGAGACGGGCACGTACATTCAGTACTTC.